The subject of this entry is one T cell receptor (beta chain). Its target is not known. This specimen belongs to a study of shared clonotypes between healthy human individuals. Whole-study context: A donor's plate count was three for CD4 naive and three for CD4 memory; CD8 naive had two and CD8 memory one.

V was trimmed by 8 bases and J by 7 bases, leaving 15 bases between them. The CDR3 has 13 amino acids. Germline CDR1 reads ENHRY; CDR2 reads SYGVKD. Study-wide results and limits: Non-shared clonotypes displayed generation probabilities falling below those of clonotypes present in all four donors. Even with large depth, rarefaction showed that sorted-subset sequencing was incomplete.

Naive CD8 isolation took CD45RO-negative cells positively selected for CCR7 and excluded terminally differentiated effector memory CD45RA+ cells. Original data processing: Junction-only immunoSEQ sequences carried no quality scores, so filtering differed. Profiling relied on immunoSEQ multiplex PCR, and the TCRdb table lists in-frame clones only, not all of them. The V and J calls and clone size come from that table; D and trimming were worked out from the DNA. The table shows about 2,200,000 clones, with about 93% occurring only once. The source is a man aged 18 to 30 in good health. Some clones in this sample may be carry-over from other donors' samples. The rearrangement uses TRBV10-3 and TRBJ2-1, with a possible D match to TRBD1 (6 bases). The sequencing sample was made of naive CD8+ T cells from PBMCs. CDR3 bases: TGTGCCATCTTAAACAGGGAAAGGAATGAGCAGTTCTTC. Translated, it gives CAILNRERNEQFF.